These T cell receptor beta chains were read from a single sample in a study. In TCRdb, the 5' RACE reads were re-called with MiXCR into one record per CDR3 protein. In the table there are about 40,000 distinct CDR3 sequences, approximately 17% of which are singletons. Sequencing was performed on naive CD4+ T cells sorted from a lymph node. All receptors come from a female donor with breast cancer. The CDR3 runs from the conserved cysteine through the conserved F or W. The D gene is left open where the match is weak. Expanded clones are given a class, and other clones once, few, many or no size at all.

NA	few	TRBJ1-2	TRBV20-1	TGCAGTGCTAAACAGGCTAGCGACTATGGCTACACCTTC	CSAKQASDYGYTF
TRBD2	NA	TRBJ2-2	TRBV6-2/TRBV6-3	TGTGCCAGCAGTAACACGTGGGGGGCTAGCGGGACCAACACCGGGGAGCTGTTTTTT	CASSNTWGASGTNTGELFF
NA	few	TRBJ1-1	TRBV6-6	TGTGCCAGCAGTTATCGGGGGGACACTGAAGCTTTCTTT	CASSYRGDTEAFF
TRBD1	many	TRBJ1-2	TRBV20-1	TGCAGTGCTGGGACAGCAAGCTTCTATGGCTACACCTTC	CSAGTASFYGYTF
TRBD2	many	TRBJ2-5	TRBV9	TGTGCCAGCAGCGCTCCAGCGGGAGGGCCGTCAGAGACCCAGTACTTC	CASSAPAGGPSETQYF
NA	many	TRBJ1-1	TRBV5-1	TGCGCCAGCAGCTTGGGGCCCCAAGCTTTCTTT	CASSLGPQAFF
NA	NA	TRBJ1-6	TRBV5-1	TGCGCCAGCAGCGGACGGGACGGGAATTCACCCCTCCACTTT	CASSGRDGNSPLHF
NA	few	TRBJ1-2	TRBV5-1	TGCGCCAGCAGCCCAAGCGACAGGCCCGCTGGCTACACCTTC	CASSPSDRPAGYTF
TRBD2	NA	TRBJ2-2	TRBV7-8	TGTGCCAGCAGCTTGGCGGGAGTATGGACCGGGGAGCTGTTTTTT	CASSLAGVWTGELFF
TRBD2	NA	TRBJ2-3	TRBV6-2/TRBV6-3	TGTGCCAACAGTCCTTCTACTAGCGTCCGCACAGATACGCAGTATTTT	CANSPSTSVRTDTQYF
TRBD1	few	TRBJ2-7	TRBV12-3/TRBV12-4	TGTGCCAGCAGTGGGGGGACAGGGAGCTCCTACGAGCAGTACTTC	CASSGGTGSSYEQYF
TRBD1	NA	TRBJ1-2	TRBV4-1	TGCGCCAGCAGCCACCCAGGGGGCGCTTCCTATGGCTACACCTTC	CASSHPGGASYGYTF
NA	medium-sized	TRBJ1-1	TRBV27	TGTGCCAGTAGTCCCCGGACGAACACTGAAGCTTTCTTT	CASSPRTNTEAFF
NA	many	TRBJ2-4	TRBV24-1	TGTGCCACCAGTGACCCCCGAGAAAAGGGAGGAAACATTCAGTACTTC	CATSDPREKGGNIQYF
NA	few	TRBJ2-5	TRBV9	TGTGCCAGCAGCGTAGGACAGAGGACTCAAGAGACCCAGTACTTC	CASSVGQRTQETQYF
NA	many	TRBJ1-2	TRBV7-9	TGTGCCAGCAGCTTAAGGGGGGCGGAGGATGGCTACACCTTC	CASSLRGAEDGYTF
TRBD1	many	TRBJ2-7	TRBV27	TGTGCCAGCGGGACAGGGCCCTCCTACGAGCAGTACTTC	CASGTGPSYEQYF
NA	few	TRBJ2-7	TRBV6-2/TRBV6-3	TGTGCCAGCAGTGACTGGTCTGGGAACGAGCAGTACTTC	CASSDWSGNEQYF
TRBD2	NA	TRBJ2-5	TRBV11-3	TGTGCCAGCAGTCAACGAACGGGAGGGGAGACCCAGTACTTC	CASSQRTGGETQYF
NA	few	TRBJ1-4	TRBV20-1	TGCAGTGCTAGCCGGGACGTAAATGAAAAACTGTTTTTT	CSASRDVNEKLFF
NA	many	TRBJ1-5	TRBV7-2	TGTGCCAGCAGCCTGGGACACGGAAACAATCAGCCCCAGCATTTT	CASSLGHGNNQPQHF
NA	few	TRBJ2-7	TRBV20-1	TGCAGTGCTAGATCCTTTCGAACAGCGAGCTACGAGCAGTACTTC	CSARSFRTASYEQYF
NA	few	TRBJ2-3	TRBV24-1	TGTGCCACCAGTGTGAGGGGCTTGGATCATACGCAGTATTTT	CATSVRGLDHTQYF
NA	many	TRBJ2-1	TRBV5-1	TGCGCCAGCAGCCCGGAGGGGCCTTACAATGAGCAGTTCTTC	CASSPEGPYNEQFF
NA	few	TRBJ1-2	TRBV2	TGTGCCAGCAGCAGGGCAAACTATGGCTACACCTTC	CASSRANYGYTF
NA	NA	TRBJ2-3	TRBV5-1	TGCGCCAGCAGCTTGGATGGGGACCTCACAGATACGCAGTATTTT	CASSLDGDLTDTQYF
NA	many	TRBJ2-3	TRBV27	TGTGCCAGCAGTATGAGAAGCGGCCATACCCCAGATACGCAGTATTTT	CASSMRSGHTPDTQYF
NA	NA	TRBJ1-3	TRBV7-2	TGTGCCTGCAGCTTCGCTCCTCGAGGCTCTGGAAACACCATATATTTT	CACSFAPRGSGNTIYF
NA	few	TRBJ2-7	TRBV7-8	TGTGCCAGCCTCCCTGGAACAGGCTCAGTCCACGAGCAGTACTTC	CASLPGTGSVHEQYF
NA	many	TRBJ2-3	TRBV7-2	TGTGCCAGCAGCTTAGCGGCGGCCTCAGATACGCAGTATTTT	CASSLAAASDTQYF
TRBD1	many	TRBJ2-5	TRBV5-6	TGTGCCAGCAGCTTGGGACAGGGGGGAGAGACCCAGTACTTC	CASSLGQGGETQYF